The present T cell receptor (beta chain) was sequenced within a study of blood T cell repertoires in COVID-19. Study-level background: COVID-19 samples, acute and convalescent, were from the United States, Italy and Spain. The analysed material was cDNA or gDNA that came from T cells, B-cell-depleted T cells, or PBMCs.

In the source study's methods: The assay estimated nucleated cells by amplifying reference gene primers. Method: immunoSEQ multiplex PCR; TCRdb's copy keeps in-frame clones and lacks some. The V and J calls and clone size are taken from that table; D and trimming were inferred from the DNA. Here the sample spans roughly 120,000 clones, about 83% being singletons. Germline CDR1 SGHRS, CDR2 YFSETQ. Trimming at V came to 4 bases and at J to 8 bases, leaving 10 bases not matched to a gene. CDR3 length equals 16 residues. This clone has just one count. Sequencing used peripheral blood. The rearrangement uses TRBV5-1 and TRBJ1-6, with 9 bases identical to TRBD1. The receptor was isolated from a man between 60 and 75 years old with acute or convalescent COVID-19. In DNA, the CDR3 is TGCGCCAGCAGCCGGCCGGGACAGGGTCCGTATTCACCCCTCCACTTT. As protein: CASSRPGQGPYSPLHF.